These T cell receptor beta chains were read from a single sample in a study of blood T cell repertoires in COVID-19. Here immunoSEQ multiplex PCR was the method, and the copy in TCRdb shows in-frame clones only, minus some. The repertoire consists of about 300,000 clones, with roughly 86% occurring once and the leading ten covering around 1.6%. Sequenced sample: peripheral blood. The receptors originated from a woman aged 50 to 60 with acute or convalescent COVID-19. Both conserved end residues are part of each CDR3. A D gene is named only where the DNA matches it firmly.

cdr3_aa,v_call,d_call
CAVRDLNTEAFF,TRBV28,NA
CASSEKQGVSEKLFF,TRBV9,TRBD1
CASSPDTGELFF,TRBV4-2,NA
CASSLGRESYEQYF,TRBV27,NA
CASSPPGLEETQYF,TRBV18,TRBD2
CASSQAVGRGEKLFF,TRBV4-3,NA
CASILEVRQETQYF,TRBV2,NA
CASSGTSGSTGELFF,TRBV2,TRBD2
CASSLGGTGSLVEQYF,TRBV5-1,NA
CASSLRGLEQYF,TRBV28,NA
CASSIPPANTGELFF,TRBV28,NA
CASSSPAYNSPLHF,TRBV27,NA
CAWSPGRNQPQHF,TRBV30,NA
CASSIDRSNQPQHF,TRBV19,NA
CASSPGLAGNSEQFF,TRBV7-3,TRBD2
CASSPSGTSGIGQYF,TRBV6-5,TRBD2
CASSDATGGSWETQYF,TRBV10-2,TRBD1
CASSLAGLTEAFF,TRBV5-1,NA
CASSRLAGQAYEQYF,TRBV6-5,TRBD2
CASSRLAGGGNEQFF,TRBV14,TRBD2
CASSAPETSGSPYEQYF,TRBV21-1,NA
CASKGGNEKLFF,TRBV28,TRBD1
CASSYDNYNEQFF,TRBV6-5,NA
CASSSPRAGEAFF,TRBV28,NA
CASSLWRHSISYGYTF,TRBV7-2,NA
CASSTGTTDNEQYF,TRBV18,TRBD2
CATRGQAEAGELFF,TRBV24-1,TRBD1
CASSLEGTLGPRGEQFF,TRBV11-3,NA
CATSDSTGLGYEQYF,TRBV24-1,NA
CASSISYTGNNQPQHF,TRBV19,NA
CASSASGTRETQYF,TRBV9,TRBD2
CASSSLGTAKTF,TRBV6-5,TRBD1
CASSSAGTGDNSPLHF,TRBV5-1,TRBD1
CASSPSYGTSGYNEQFF,TRBV14,TRBD2
CSVPDRDFPYGYTF,TRBV29-1,TRBD1
CAWSTALAGDVDEQFF,TRBV30,TRBD2
CATSSEIVRASGPISYEQYF,TRBV15,TRBD2
CASSVQDVRGGNTIYF,TRBV9,NA
CASSLRGPETEAFF,TRBV5-1,TRBD1
CASSLYVGQGFSPLHF,TRBV11-1,TRBD1
CASSYQGMMNTEAFF,TRBV6-6,NA
CASSGLAGGPSGELFF,TRBV2,TRBD2
CASSQTGLNTEAFF,TRBV27,TRBD1
CAWSVLAGDGDEQYF,TRBV30,NA
CAISEPDRTSGDLYEQYF,TRBV10-3,TRBD2
CASSDGGYNQPQHF,TRBV6-1,NA
CASSLNGQGVGNSPLHF,TRBV7-3,NA
CASSIAGSGNYEQYF,TRBV19,TRBD2
CASSSGGLAGGSDHEQYF,TRBV11-3,TRBD2
CASSLLRADNEQFF,TRBV11-2,NA
CASSLTMTVGQETQYF,TRBV18,NA
CASSLGAGKPGTDTQYF,TRBV5-1,NA
CASSIQGKAGNTIYF,TRBV19,NA
CASSKPGTSTYEQYF,TRBV28,TRBD2
CAISENRAGQNIQYF,TRBV10-3,NA
CATVGGADSETQYF,TRBV28,NA
CASSQGGAGELFF,TRBV19,NA
CASSLTSGIHNEQFF,TRBV9,TRBD2
CASSTRPGDGYTF,TRBV27,NA
CASSVRSRGPPEEQYF,TRBV7-9,NA